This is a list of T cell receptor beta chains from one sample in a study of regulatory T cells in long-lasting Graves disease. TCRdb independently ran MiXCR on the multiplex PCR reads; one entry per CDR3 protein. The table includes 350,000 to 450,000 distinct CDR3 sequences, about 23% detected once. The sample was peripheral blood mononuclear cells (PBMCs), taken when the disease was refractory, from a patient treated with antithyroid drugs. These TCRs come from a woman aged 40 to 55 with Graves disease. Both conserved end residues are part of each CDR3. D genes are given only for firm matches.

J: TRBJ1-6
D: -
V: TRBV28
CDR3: CASSLFVWRGVPPPLHF

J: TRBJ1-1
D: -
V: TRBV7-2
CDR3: CASSLAGQPNTEAFF

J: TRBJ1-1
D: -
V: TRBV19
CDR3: CASSIFDGNTEAFF

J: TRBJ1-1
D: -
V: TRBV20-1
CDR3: CSASWGAEAFF

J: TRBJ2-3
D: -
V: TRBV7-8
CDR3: CASSFMVGETDTQYF

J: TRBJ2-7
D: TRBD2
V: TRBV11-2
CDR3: CASSPLRASGSFKSYEQYF

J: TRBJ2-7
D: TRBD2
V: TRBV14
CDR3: CASSQAFSGSFYEQYF

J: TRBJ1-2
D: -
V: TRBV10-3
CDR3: CASTKDESWDGYTF

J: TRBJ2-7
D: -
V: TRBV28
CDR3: CASSPAHYEQYF

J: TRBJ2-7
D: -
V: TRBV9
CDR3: CASSKTSSAYEQYF

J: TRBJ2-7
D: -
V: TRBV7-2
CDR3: CASGPVAGSNEQYF

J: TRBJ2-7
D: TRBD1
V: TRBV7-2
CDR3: CASSRPGQGREQYF

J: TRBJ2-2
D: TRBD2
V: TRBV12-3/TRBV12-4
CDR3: CASRLPAGRAGGPAGELFF

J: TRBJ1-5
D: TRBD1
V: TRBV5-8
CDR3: CASSAAGTGNRQPQHF

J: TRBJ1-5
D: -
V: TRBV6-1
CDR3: CASSTYTNQPQHF

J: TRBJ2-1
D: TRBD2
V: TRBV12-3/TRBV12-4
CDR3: CASSPGGRAYNEQFF

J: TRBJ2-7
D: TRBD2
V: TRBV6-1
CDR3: CASRSPLYSGESSYEQYF

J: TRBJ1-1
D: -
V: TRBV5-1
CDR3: CASSSRTGRDTEAFF

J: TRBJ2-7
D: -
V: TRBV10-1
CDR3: CASSPGTLGHEQYF

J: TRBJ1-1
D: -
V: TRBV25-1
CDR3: CASSDDGRKSYEAFF

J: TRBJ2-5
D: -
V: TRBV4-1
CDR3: CASSRPPRSARETQYF

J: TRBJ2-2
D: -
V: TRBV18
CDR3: CASSPALTGELFF

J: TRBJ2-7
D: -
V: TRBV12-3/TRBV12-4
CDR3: CAIDRYEQYF

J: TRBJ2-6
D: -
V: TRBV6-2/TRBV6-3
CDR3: CASSYEKAGANVLTF

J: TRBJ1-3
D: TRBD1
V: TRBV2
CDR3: CASRALGTGVSGNTIYF

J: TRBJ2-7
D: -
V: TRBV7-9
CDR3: CASRGQGEQYF

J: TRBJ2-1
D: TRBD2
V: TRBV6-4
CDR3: CASSDSTSGISNEQFF

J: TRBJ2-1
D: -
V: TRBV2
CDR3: CASSEQGWYNEQFF

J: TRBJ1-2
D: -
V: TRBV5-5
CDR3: CASSLYGDHYGYTF

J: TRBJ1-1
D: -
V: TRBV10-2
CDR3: CASSDQPMNTEAFF

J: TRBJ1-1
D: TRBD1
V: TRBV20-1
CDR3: CSARDRWTGMGEAFF

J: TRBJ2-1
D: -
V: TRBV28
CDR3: CASSPNRVSYNEQFF

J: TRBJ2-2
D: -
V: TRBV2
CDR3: CASSELPSGELFF

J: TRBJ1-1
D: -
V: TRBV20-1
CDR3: CSARNGRPDPFF

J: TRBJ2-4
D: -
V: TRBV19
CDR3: CASSIRGFRNIQYF

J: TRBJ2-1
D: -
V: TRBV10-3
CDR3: CAISEGPSYNEQFF

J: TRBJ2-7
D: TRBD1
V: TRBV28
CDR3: CASRDSGQGVHEQYF

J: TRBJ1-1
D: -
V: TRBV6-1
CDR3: CASRTGLRNTEAFF

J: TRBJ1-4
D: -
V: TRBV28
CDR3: CASSPGPDREKLFF

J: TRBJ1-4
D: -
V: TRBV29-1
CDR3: CSAQVQETTNEKLFF

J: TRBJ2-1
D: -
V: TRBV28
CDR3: CASNEQGRNEQFF

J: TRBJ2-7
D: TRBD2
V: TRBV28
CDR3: CASSWGGAYEQYF

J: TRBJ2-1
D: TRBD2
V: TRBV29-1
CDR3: CSVEATSAYNEQFF

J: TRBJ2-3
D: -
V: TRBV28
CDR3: CASTLRYTQYF

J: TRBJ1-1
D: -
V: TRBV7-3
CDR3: CASSLTAWGDTEAFF

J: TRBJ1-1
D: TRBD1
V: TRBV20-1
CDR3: CSARDMDRRSEAFF

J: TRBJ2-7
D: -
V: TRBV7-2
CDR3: CASSFSGYEQYF

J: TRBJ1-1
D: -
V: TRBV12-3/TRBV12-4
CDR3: CASSFGHSLNTEAFF

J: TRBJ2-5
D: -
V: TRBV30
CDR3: CAWSAQEGTQYF

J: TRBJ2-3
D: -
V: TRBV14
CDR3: CASSQGNSRGLLRDTQYF

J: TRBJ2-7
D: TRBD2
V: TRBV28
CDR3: CASSTTSGRSYEQYF

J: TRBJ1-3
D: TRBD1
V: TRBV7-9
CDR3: CASSLTSHGDSSGNTIYF